One sample yielded the 21 T cell receptor beta chains listed below, sequenced in a study of T cell responses to AZD1222 COVID-19 vaccine. Profiling relied on immunoSEQ multiplex PCR, and the TCRdb table lists in-frame clones only, not all of them. The table has about 85,000 clones, 80% to 90% seen once. This specimen consisted of peripheral blood, obtained on day 0 of AZD1222 vaccination. The source of these receptors is an adult in good health.

This clone was seen just once. The chain combines TRBV29-1 with TRBJ2-1; either TRBD1 or TRBD2 may fit D (6 bases each). There are 15 residues in the CDR3. Trimming took 2 bases from V and 2 from J, leaving 13 bases between them. Germline CDR1 reads SQVTM; CDR2 reads ANQGSEA. This CDR3 is CSVERGGSAYNEQFF. The DNA of the CDR3 is TGCAGCGTTGAAAGAGGGGGGAGCGCCTACAATGAGCAGTTCTTC.

V gene TRBV19 combines with J gene TRBJ1-2; D uncertain. This CDR3 spans 10 amino acids. V was shortened by 10 bases and J by 8 bases, with 11 bases between the two germline ends. Germline V gene sequence: CDR1 LNHDA, CDR2 SQIVND (reference sequence). Written as DNA, the CDR3 is TGTGCCACGAGGGAGGAGGGCTACACCTTC. This sequence encodes CATREEGYTF.

The rearrangement uses TRBV20-1 and TRBJ2-7; 11 bases align to TRBD2. CDR1 and CDR2 (germline): DFQATT, SNEGSKA (reference sequence). The CDR3 consists of 11 residues. Here the CDR3 reads CGGLADYEQYF. The CDR3, as DNA: TGCGGGGGACTAGCGGACTACGAGCAGTACTTC.

The V call is TRBV5-1, the J call TRBJ2-1; 9 nucleotides match TRBD2. Germline V CDR1 and CDR2: SGHRS, YFSETQ. Trimming took 2 bases from V and 0 from J; bases not matched to a gene: 3. This CDR3 has 16 residues. CDR3 residues: CASSFSGSYSYNEQFF. CDR3 nucleotides: TGCGCCAGCAGCTTTAGCGGGAGCTACTCCTACAATGAGCAGTTCTTC.

This sequence joins TRBV7-2 and TRBJ1-5, with a weak D call TRBD1 (6 bases). CDR1 is SGHTA, CDR2 FQGNSA, per germline. Trimming removed 1 base at V and 1 base at J, with 8 bases between. CDR3 length equals 15 residues. The CDR3 here is CASSLGGLSNQPQHF. CDR3 in DNA: TGTGCCAGCAGCTTAGGGGGGCTGAGCAATCAGCCCCAGCATTTT.

This sequence joins TRBV5-1 and TRBJ2-1; 11 bases agree with TRBD2. The CDR3 totals 15 residues. V gave up 0 bases and J gave up 7 bases; unmatched junction bases: 3. CDR1 SGHRS and CDR2 YFSETQ come from the germline V gene. The CDR3 DNA reads TGCGCCAGCAGCTTGGAGGCTAGCGGGGGGAATGAGCAGTTCTTC. It encodes CASSLEASGGNEQFF.

The chain carries TRBV7-8 and TRBJ2-1; 7 bases map to TRBD2. The CDR3 consists of 17 residues. J was trimmed by 2 bases and V by 1 base; bases with no gene match: 8. The V gene's germline CDR1 is SGHVS and CDR2 FQNEAQ. CDR3 nucleotides: TGTGCCAGCAGCTTAGATCCAGCGGGGTCCACCTACAATGAGCAGTTCTTC. Protein sequence: CASSLDPAGSTYNEQFF.

This chain connects TRBV9 to TRBJ1-2, with TRBD1 as a possible D gene (5 bases). Germline-derived CDR1 and CDR2 are SGDLS and YYNGEE. This CDR3 comprises 15 residues. Trimming took 0 bases from V and 0 from J, leaving 9 bases between them. This CDR3 reads CASSVATEPNYGYTF. The CDR3 DNA sequence: TGTGCCAGCAGCGTAGCGACAGAACCTAACTATGGCTACACCTTC.

J is TRBJ1-3 and V is TRBV7-8; tentatively, D is TRBD1 (6 bases). The CDR3 runs to 16 residues. CDR1 SGHVS and CDR2 FQNEAQ come from the germline V gene. V was clipped by 0 bases and J by 0 bases, with 9 bases between them. This chain's CDR3 is CASSLAQGGSGNTIYF. In DNA, the CDR3 is TGTGCCAGCAGCTTAGCGCAAGGGGGCTCTGGAAACACCATATATTTT. The full variable domain, with the rest looked up from reference TRBV7-8 and TRBJ1-3, is GAGVSQSPRYKVAKRGQDVALRCDPISGHVSLFWYQQALGQGPEFLTYFQNEAQLDKSGLPSDRFFAERPEGSVSTLKIQRTQQEDSAVYLCASSLAQGGSGNTIYFGEGSWLTVV.

The chain recombines TRBV12-5 with TRBJ2-3; D is ambiguous. Germline CDR1 LGHNT, CDR2 FRNRAP. The CDR3 is 15 amino acids. Trimming stripped 2 bases from V and 2 bases from J, with 11 bases between. This CDR3 reads CASGLTAGFTDTQYF. CDR3 DNA sequence: TGTGCTAGTGGTTTGACCGCAGGATTCACAGATACGCAGTATTTT.

The rearrangement uses TRBV4-1 and TRBJ1-3; no firm D call. The CDR3 is made up of 16 amino acids. V lost 0 bases and J lost 3, with 12 bases in between. Looked up from germline, CDR1 is MGHRA and CDR2 is YSYEKL. This chain's CDR3 is CASSQDGPVGGNTIYF. In DNA, the CDR3 is TGCGCCAGCAGCCAAGATGGCCCGGTAGGTGGAAACACCATATATTTT.

CDR3 nucleotides: TGTGCCAGCAGCTTGGGACGGAGCTCTGGAAACACCATATATTTT. Protein sequence: CASSLGRSSGNTIYF. The chain couples TRBV5-4 to TRBJ1-3; no firm D call. This CDR3 spans 15 amino acids. Trimming took off 0 bases at V and 0 bases at J, with 7 bases between the two ends. Germline CDR1 and CDR2: SGHNT and YYREEE (reference sequence).

The chain links TRBV5-1 to TRBJ2-2; 10 bases fit TRBD1. The trim removed 4 bases at V and 6 bases at J, leaving 6 bases unmatched. This CDR3 spans 15 amino acids. Germline lookup yields CDR1 SGHRS and CDR2 YFSETQ. CDR3 amino acids: CASSGGQGVAGELFF. The CDR3 DNA follows: TGCGCCAGCAGCGGCGGACAGGGGGTGGCCGGGGAGCTGTTTTTT.

The rearrangement links TRBV6-5 to TRBJ1-5; 7 bases agree with TRBD1. The CDR3 contains 13 residues. Germline CDR1 MNHEY, CDR2 SVGAGI. Trimming cost V 6 bases and J 4 bases; bases outside gene matches: 3. The CDR3 DNA follows: TGTGCCAGCAGCGGGACAGTAAATCAGCCCCAGCATTTT. Translated: CASSGTVNQPQHF.

The J gene is TRBJ1-1, the V gene TRBV7-3; the match to TRBD1 covers 7 bases. Trimming at V came to 5 bases and at J to 6 bases, leaving 9 bases not matched to a gene. CDR1 and CDR2 (germline): SGHTA, FQGTGA. This CDR3 spans 14 amino acids. CDR3 DNA: TGTGCCAGCAGCCCCACGGGGCAGGGGGCTGAAGCTTTCTTT. This encodes CASSPTGQGAEAFF.

The V gene is TRBV19, the J gene TRBJ1-5, with TRBD1 as a possible D gene (6 bases). The CDR3 covers 14 residues. Germline assignment: CDR1 LNHDA and CDR2 SQIVND (reference sequence). Trimming cost V 3 bases and J 5 bases, with 11 bases left between them. CDR3 DNA: TGTGCCAGTAGTATTGCCAGGGGTGATCAGCCCCAGCATTTT. This sequence encodes CASSIARGDQPQHF.

CDR3 in DNA: TGTGCTAGTGGCCCCGGACAGGGGGCTTACAATGAGCAGTTCTTC. This translates into CASGPGQGAYNEQFF. The chain is built from TRBV12-5 and TRBJ2-1, with 11 bases lining up with TRBD1. The CDR3 sequence is 15 residues long. CDR1 and CDR2 from the germline V gene are LGHNT and FRNRAP. V lost 6 bases to trimming and J lost 4 bases; unmatched junction nucleotides: 5.

V and J are TRBV18 and TRBJ2-1; D unclear. V was pared by 3 bases and J by 0 bases, with 15 bases between. The CDR3 runs to 17 residues. The V gene's germline CDR1 is KGHSH and CDR2 LQKENI. CDR3 nucleotide sequence: TGTGCCAGCTCACCGCCCCCCTCCGGTAGCTCCTACAATGAGCAGTTCTTC. This gives the protein CASSPPPSGSSYNEQFF.

This clone has only one observation. V and J are TRBV5-6 and TRBJ2-3; 9 bases agree with TRBD1. Germline CDR1 and CDR2: SGHDT and YYEEEE. J lost 3 bases, V lost 0 bases, and 2 bases had no gene match. This CDR3 has 15 residues. The CDR3: CASSLGGQGTDTQYF. The CDR3, as DNA: TGTGCCAGCAGCTTGGGTGGACAGGGGACAGATACGCAGTATTTT.

The chain recombines TRBV6-5 with TRBJ1-4, with D possibly matching TRBD1 (5 bases). Germline-derived CDR1 and CDR2 are MNHEY and SVGAGI. The V gene lost 6 bases and the J gene lost 3 bases, with 8 bases spanning the gap. CDR3 length: 13 residues. The CDR3 DNA sequence: TGTGCCAGCAGGACGGGACCTAATGAAAAACTGTTTTTT. Translating gives CASRTGPNEKLFF.

The chain employs TRBV12-3 or TRBV12-4 and TRBJ1-1; 11 positions match TRBD1. The CDR3 is 13 residues long. V dropped 5 bases and J dropped 11; count of bases not matched to a gene: 7. This chain's CDR3 is CASSPPWTGGAFF. The CDR3 DNA sequence: TGTGCCAGCAGTCCACCATGGACAGGGGGCGCTTTCTTT.